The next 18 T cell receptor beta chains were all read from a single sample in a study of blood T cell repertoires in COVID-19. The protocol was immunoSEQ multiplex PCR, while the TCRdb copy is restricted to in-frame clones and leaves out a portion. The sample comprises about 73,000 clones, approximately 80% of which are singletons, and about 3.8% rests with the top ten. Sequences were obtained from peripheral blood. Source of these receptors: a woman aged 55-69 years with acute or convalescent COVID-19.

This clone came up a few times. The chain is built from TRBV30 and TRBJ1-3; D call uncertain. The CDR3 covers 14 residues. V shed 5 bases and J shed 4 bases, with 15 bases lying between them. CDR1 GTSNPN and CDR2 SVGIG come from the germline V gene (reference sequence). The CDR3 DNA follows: TGTGCCTGGGGAGGATCGACTCCGGGAAACACCATATATTTT. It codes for CAWGGSTPGNTIYF.

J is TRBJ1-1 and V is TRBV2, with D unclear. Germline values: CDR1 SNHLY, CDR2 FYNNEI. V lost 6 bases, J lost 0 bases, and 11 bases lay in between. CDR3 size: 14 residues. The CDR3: CASRGGIMNTEAFF. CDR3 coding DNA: TGTGCCAGCAGGGGAGGAATAATGAACACTGAAGCTTTCTTT.

The CDR3, as DNA: TGTGCCAGCAGTTTAGGGACTAGGTTTACCACGCAGTATTTT. Translated: CASSLGTRFTTQYF. J is TRBJ2-3 and V is TRBV28; 8 positions match TRBD2. V shed 2 bases and J 9 bases; nucleotides not matched to a gene: 7. Germline CDR1 is MDHEN and CDR2 is SYDVKM. This CDR3 region has 14 residues.

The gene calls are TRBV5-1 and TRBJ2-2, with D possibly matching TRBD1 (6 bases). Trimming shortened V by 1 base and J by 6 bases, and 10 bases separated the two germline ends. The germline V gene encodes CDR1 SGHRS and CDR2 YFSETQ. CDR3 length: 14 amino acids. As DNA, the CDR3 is TGCGCCAGCAGCTTGCAGGGGCCCCCCGGGGAGCTGTTTTTT. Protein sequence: CASSLQGPPGELFF.

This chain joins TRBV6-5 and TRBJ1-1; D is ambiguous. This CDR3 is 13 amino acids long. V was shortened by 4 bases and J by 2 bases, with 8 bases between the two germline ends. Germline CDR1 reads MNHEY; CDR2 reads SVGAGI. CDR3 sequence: CASSSRQNTEAFF. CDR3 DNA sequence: TGTGCCAGCAGTTCACGACAAAACACTGAAGCTTTCTTT.

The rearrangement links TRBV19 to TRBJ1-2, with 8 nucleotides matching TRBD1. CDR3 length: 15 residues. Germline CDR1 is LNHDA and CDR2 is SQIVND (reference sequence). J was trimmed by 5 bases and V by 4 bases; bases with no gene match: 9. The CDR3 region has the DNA TGTGCCAGTAGTAACCCCTGGGGACAGGCGTATGGCTACACCTTC. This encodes CASSNPWGQAYGYTF.

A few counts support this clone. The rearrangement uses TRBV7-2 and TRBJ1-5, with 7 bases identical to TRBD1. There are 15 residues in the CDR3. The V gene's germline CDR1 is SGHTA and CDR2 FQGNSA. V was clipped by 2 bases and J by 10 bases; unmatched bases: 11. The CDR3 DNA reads TGTGCCAGCAGCTTACTCGGACAGGAATTTTTTCCCCAGCATTTT. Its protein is CASSLLGQEFFPQHF.

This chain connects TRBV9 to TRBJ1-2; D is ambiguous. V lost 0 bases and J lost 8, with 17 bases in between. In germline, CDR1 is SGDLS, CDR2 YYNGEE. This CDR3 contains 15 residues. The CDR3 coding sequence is TGTGCCAGCAGCGTAGGATCCGGGATGTTAGGAGGCTACACCTTC. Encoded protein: CASSVGSGMLGGYTF.

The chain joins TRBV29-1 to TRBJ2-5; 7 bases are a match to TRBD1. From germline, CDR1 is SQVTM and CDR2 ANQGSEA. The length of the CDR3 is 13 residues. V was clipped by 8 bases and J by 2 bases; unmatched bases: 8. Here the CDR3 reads CSKMTGYQETQYF. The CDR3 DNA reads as TGCAGCAAAATGACAGGGTATCAAGAGACCCAGTACTTC.

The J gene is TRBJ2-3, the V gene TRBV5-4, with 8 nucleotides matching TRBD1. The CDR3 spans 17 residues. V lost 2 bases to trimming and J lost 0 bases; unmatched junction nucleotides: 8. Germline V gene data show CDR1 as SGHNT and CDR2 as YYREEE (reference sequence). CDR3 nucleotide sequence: TGTGCCAGCAGCTTACCCGACAGGGGCTATAGCACAGATACGCAGTATTTT. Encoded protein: CASSLPDRGYSTDTQYF.

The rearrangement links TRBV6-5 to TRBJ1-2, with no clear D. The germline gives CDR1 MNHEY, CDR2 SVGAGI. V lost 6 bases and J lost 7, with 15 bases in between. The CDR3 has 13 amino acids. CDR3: CASRLDRPGGYTF. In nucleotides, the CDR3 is TGTGCCAGCAGACTCGACCGCCCGGGTGGCTACACCTTC.

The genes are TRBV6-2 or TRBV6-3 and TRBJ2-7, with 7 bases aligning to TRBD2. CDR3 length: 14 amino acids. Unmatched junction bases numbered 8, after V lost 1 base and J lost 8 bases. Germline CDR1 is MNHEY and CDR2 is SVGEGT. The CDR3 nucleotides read TGTGCCAGCAGTTACTTCCAGCGGGATAACCAGCAGTACTTC. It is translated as CASSYFQRDNQQYF.

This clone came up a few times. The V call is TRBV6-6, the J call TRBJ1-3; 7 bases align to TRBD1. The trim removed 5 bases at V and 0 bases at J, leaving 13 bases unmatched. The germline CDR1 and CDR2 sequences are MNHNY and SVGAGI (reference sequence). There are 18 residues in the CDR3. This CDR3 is CASSHRQGTSGSGNTIYF. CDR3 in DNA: TGTGCCAGCAGTCACCGACAGGGTACCAGCGGCTCTGGAAACACCATATATTTT.

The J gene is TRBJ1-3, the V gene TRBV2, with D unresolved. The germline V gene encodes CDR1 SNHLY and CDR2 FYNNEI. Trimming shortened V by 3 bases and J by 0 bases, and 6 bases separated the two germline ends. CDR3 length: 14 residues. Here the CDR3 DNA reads TGTGCCAGCAGTGACCGTATCTCTGGAAACACCATATATTTT. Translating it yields CASSDRISGNTIYF. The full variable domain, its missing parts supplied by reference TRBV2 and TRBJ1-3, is EPEVTQTPSHQVTQMGQEVILRCVPISNHLYFYWYRQILGQKVEFLVSFYNNEISEKSEIFDDQFSVERPDGSNFTLKIRSTKLEDSAMYFCASSDRISGNTIYFGEGSWLTVV.

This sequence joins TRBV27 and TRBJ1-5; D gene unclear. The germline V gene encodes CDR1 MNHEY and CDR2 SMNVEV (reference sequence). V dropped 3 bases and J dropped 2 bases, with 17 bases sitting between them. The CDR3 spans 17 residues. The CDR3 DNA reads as TGTGCCAGCAGTTTGTTCGCGAAGCCCATGGGCAATCAGCCCCAGCATTTT. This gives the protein CASSLFAKPMGNQPQHF.

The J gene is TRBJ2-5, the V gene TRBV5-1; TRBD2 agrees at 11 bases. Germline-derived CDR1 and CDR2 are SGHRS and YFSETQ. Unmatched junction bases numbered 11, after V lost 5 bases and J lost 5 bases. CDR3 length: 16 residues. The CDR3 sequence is CASSPGLADRMETQYF. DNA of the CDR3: TGCGCCAGCAGTCCGGGACTAGCGGATAGGATGGAGACCCAGTACTTC.

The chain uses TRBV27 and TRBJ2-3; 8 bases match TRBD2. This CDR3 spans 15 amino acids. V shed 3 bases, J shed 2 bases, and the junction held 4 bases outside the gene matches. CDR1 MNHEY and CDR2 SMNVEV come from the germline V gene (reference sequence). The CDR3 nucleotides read TGTGCCAGCAGTTTGATAGCGGGAATCACAGATACGCAGTATTTT. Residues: CASSLIAGITDTQYF.

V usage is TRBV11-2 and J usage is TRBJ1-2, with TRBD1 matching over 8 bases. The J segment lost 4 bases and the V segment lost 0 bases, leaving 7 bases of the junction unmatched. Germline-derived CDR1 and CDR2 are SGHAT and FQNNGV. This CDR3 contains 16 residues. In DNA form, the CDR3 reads TGTGCCAGCAGCTTAGACGGCGGGACAGGAGTCTATGGCTACACCTTC. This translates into CASSLDGGTGVYGYTF.